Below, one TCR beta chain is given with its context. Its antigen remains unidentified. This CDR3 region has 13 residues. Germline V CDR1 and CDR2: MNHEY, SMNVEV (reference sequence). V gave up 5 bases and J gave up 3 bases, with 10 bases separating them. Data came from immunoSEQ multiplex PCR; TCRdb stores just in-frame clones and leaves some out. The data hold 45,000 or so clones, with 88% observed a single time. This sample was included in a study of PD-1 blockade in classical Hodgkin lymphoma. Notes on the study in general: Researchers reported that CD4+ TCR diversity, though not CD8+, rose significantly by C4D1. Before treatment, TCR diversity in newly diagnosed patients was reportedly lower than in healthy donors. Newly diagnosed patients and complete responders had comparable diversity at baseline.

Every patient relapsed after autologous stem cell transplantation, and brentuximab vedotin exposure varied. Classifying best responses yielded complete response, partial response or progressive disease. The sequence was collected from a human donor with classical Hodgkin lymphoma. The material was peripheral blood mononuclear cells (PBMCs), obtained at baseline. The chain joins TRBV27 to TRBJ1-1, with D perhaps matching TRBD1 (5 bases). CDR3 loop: CASSLLGDTEAFF. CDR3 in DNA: TGTGCCAGCAGTCTCCTAGGGGACACTGAAGCTTTCTTT.